What follows are 18 T cell receptor beta chains derived from one specimen sequenced in a study of neoadjuvant nivolumab and ipilimumab in lung cancer. TCRdb keeps only in-frame clones here, not all; method: immunoSEQ multiplex PCR. The table includes around 30,000 clones, 75% to 90% detected once. The material was peripheral blood, obtained before neoadjuvant nivolumab, alone or with ipilimumab. These receptors were taken from an adult with non-small cell lung cancer.

The V gene is TRBV10-1, the J gene TRBJ2-3, with 9 bases matching TRBD1. CDR3 length: 13 residues. J lost 5 bases, V lost 6 bases, and 3 bases had no gene match. CDR1 is WNHNN, CDR2 SYGVQD, per germline (reference sequence). In DNA form, the CDR3 reads TGCGCCAGCAGACAGGGGGCGGGAGATACGCAGTATTTT. Translating gives CASRQGAGDTQYF.

This clone showed up just once. V gene TRBV2 combines with J gene TRBJ2-3; 12 bases align to TRBD2. V dropped 4 bases and J dropped 6; count of bases not matched to a gene: 5. This CDR3 has 15 amino acids. Germline loops: CDR1 SNHLY, CDR2 FYNNEI. The CDR3 DNA follows: TGTGCCAGCAGTGTCCTAGCGGGGGGGATCGATACGCAGTATTTT. This translates into CASSVLAGGIDTQYF.

The chain carries TRBV27 and TRBJ1-2, with D perhaps matching TRBD1 (5 bases). V gave up 2 bases and J gave up 4 bases, with 8 bases separating them. The CDR3 contains 13 residues. The germline CDR1 and CDR2 sequences are MNHEY and SMNVEV (reference sequence). Here the CDR3 reads CASSLTGTYGYTF. The CDR3 DNA is TGTGCCAGCAGTTTAACAGGAACCTATGGCTACACCTTC.

This clone was detected only a few times. V gene TRBV15 combines with J gene TRBJ2-2; D not resolved. The CDR3 is 11 residues long. The V end was cut by 3 bases, the J end by 8 bases, with 4 bases between. Germline CDR1 and CDR2: LNHNV and YYDKDF (reference sequence). The CDR3 coding sequence is TGTGCCACCAGCAGTGAAGGGGAGCTGTTTTTT. Its translation is CATSSEGELFF.

The chain uses TRBV7-3 and TRBJ1-1, with a tentative D call TRBD1 (5 bases). The germline CDR1 and CDR2 sequences are SGHTA and FQGTGA. The CDR3 is 14 residues long. Trimming removed 4 bases from V and 3 bases from J, with 12 bases in between. The CDR3 loop is CASSSQGRDTEAFF. CDR3 DNA sequence: TGTGCCAGCAGCTCCCAGGGCAGGGACACTGAAGCTTTCTTT.

This chain connects TRBV7-2 to TRBJ2-7; D may be TRBD1 or TRBD2 (5 bases each). Germline V gene sequence: CDR1 SGHTA, CDR2 FQGNSA. Trimming shortened V by 0 bases and J by 9 bases, and 9 bases separated the two germline ends. CDR3 length: 12 amino acids. For the CDR3, the DNA is TGTGCCAGCAGCTTAGCGAATGGGGGGCAGTACTTC. It codes for CASSLANGGQYF.

V gene TRBV6-6 combines with J gene TRBJ1-1; the D is unclear. The length of the CDR3 is 13 residues. Germline CDR1 is MNHNY and CDR2 is SVGAGI (reference sequence). V was trimmed by 6 bases and J by 1 base, leaving 9 bases between them. The CDR3: CASSDTGNTEAFF. DNA for the CDR3: TGTGCCAGCAGCGATACTGGGAACACTGAAGCTTTCTTT.

The rearrangement joins TRBV2 to TRBJ1-1; a possible D gene is TRBD1 (5 bases). Looked up from germline, CDR1 is SNHLY and CDR2 is FYNNEI. The length of the CDR3 is 15 residues. Trimming shortened V by 5 bases and J by 3 bases, and 16 bases separated the two germline ends. As DNA, the CDR3 is TGTGCCAGCAGTTCGGGTTCAGGGTCCTACACTGAAGCTTTCTTT. Protein: CASSSGSGSYTEAFF.

This chain uses TRBV6-4 with TRBJ2-2, with unresolved D. Germline assignment: CDR1 MRHNA and CDR2 SNTAGT. The CDR3 contains 14 residues. V was shortened by 2 bases and J by 2 bases, with 6 bases between the two germline ends. CDR3 sequence: CASSDGENTGELFF. In DNA, the CDR3 is TGTGCCAGCAGTGACGGGGAAAACACCGGGGAGCTGTTTTTT.

The chain carries TRBV5-4 and TRBJ2-1; no clear D gene. CDR1 and CDR2 from the germline V gene are SGHNT and YYREEE (reference sequence). V lost 0 bases and J lost 0, with 7 bases in between. The CDR3 runs 15 residues. Written as DNA, the CDR3 is TGTGCCAGCAGCTTGGAGGTGAGCTCCTACAATGAGCAGTTCTTC. Protein product: CASSLEVSSYNEQFF.

The rearrangement uses TRBV6-1 and TRBJ1-5; D may be TRBD1 (5 bases). The V gene lost 6 bases and the J gene lost 2 bases, with 11 bases spanning the gap. Germline values: CDR1 MNHNS, CDR2 SASEGT. CDR3 length: 14 amino acids. In DNA form, the CDR3 reads TGTGCCAGCAGCCCGGGGGGAGGCAATCAGCCCCAGCATTTT. Residues: CASSPGGGNQPQHF.

J is TRBJ1-6 and V is TRBV2; 7 nucleotides line up with TRBD1. V gave up 7 bases and J gave up 0 bases; unmatched junction bases: 3. This CDR3 contains 15 residues. Germline V gene lookup returns CDR1 SNHLY and CDR2 FYNNEI. The CDR3: CASTRDSSYNSPLHF. As DNA, the CDR3 is TGTGCCAGCACTAGGGACAGCTCCTATAATTCACCCCTCCACTTT. Variable domain in full (rest from reference TRBV2 and TRBJ1-6): EPEVTQTPSHQVTQMGQEVILRCVPISNHLYFYWYRQILGQKVEFLVSFYNNEISEKSEIFDDQFSVERPDGSNFTLKIRSTKLEDSAMYFCASTRDSSYNSPLHFGNGTRLTVT.

The genes are TRBV20-1 and TRBJ1-2; D possibly corresponds to TRBD1 (6 bases). Germline V gene lookup returns CDR1 DFQATT and CDR2 SNEGSKA (reference sequence). Between the trimmed V and J ends, which lost 6 bases and 6 bases, there was a span of 11 bases. The CDR3 length is 11 residues. The chain's CDR3 is CSARTVHGYTF. Written as DNA, the CDR3 is TGCAGTGCAAGGACAGTACATGGCTACACCTTC.

V usage is TRBV5-1 and J usage is TRBJ1-1; no clear D gene. Germline loops: CDR1 SGHRS, CDR2 YFSETQ. Trimming cost V 3 bases and J 1 base, with 13 bases left between them. The CDR3 totals 15 residues. This CDR3 is CASSSTSKSNTEAFF. Here the CDR3 DNA reads TGCGCCAGCAGCTCAACCTCTAAATCGAACACTGAAGCTTTCTTT.

This clone was seen more than once but under ten times. V gene TRBV5-6 combines with J gene TRBJ1-4; D gene uncertain. CDR1 is SGHDT and CDR2 is YYEEEE in the germline V gene. This CDR3 spans 13 amino acids. V lost 1 base and J lost 5, with 6 bases in between. The CDR3 DNA sequence: TGTGCCAGCAGCTTGCCCAGCAATGAAAAACTGTTTTTT. Amino acids: CASSLPSNEKLFF.

This clone was observed a handful of times. This chain joins TRBV7-2 and TRBJ2-3; tentatively, D is TRBD2 (7 bases). The V end lost 0 bases, the J end lost 2 bases, and 18 bases lay between the germline ends. CDR3 size: 18 residues. CDR1 and CDR2 (germline): SGHTA, FQGNSA. CDR3 amino acids: CASSLAQTGAGATDTQYF. The DNA for the CDR3 is TGTGCCAGCAGCTTAGCGCAAACGGGGGCGGGGGCCACAGATACGCAGTATTTT.

V usage is TRBV27 and J usage is TRBJ1-2; 8 bases are shared with TRBD1. The CDR3 runs to 17 residues. In germline, CDR1 is MNHEY, CDR2 SMNVEV (reference sequence). The V and J ends lost 3 bases and 5 bases, in that order; junction bases with no gene match: 14. CDR3 sequence reads: CASSLEGTGRLRYGYTF. The CDR3 region has the DNA TGTGCCAGCAGTTTGGAGGGGACAGGCCGCCTTAGGTATGGCTACACCTTC.

The chain carries TRBV5-1 and TRBJ2-5; D gene unclear. The CDR3 is 13 residues long. Germline V gives CDR1 SGHRS, CDR2 YFSETQ. Deletions cut 4 bases from V and 1 base from J, with 8 bases between. CDR3 region: CASSPRSQETQYF. For the CDR3, the DNA is TGCGCCAGCAGCCCCAGGAGCCAAGAGACCCAGTACTTC. Full variable domain (missing parts from reference TRBV5-1 and TRBJ2-5): KAGVTQTPRYLIKTRGQQVTLSCSPISGHRSVSWYQQTPGQGLQFLFEYFSETQRNKGNFPGRFSGRQFSNSRSEMNVSTLELGDSALYLCASSPRSQETQYFGPGTRLLVL.